This paragraph covers one T cell receptor beta chain sequence. Original analysis: Researchers report that nucleated cell counts were estimated from reference gene primer amplification. Sequencing used immunoSEQ multiplex PCR; TCRdb keeps in-frame clones, though not all of them. That table furnishes V, J and clone size, whereas the DNA furnished D and trimming. The sample lists a few hundred thousand clones; roughly nine tenths were seen once. This entry comes from a study of blood T cell repertoires in COVID-19. Across the whole study: Spain, Italy and the United States supplied samples that represented acute and convalescent COVID-19.

Germline CDR1 SGHNT, CDR2 YYREEE (reference sequence). Losses at the gene ends were 4 bases for V and 1 base for J; bases not matched to a gene: 9. CDR3 length: 16 amino acids. The sequence derives from a woman aged 50 to 60 who had been exposed to COVID-19. This chain connects TRBV5-4 to TRBJ2-5, with TRBD2 matching 8 bases. Material: PBMCs or T cells enriched from blood (not recorded which). The CDR3 sequence is CASSPRGGGLQETQYF. The CDR3 coding sequence is TGTGCCAGCAGCCCCCGTGGCGGGGGGCTCCAAGAGACCCAGTACTTC. The full variable domain, in which reference TRBV5-4 and TRBJ2-5 provide the parts outside the CDR3, is ETGVTQSPTHLIKTRGQQVTLRCSSQSGHNTVSWYQQALGQGPQFIFQYYREEENGRGNFPPRFSGLQFPNYSSELNVNALELDDSALYLCASSPRGGGLQETQYFGPGTRLLVL.